These 25 T cell receptor beta chains share one sample of origin, sequenced in a study of monozygotic twins with inflammatory bowel disease. TCRdb reprocessed the 5' RACE reads and reports one entry per CDR3 protein, with no DNA. Its clone listing holds 400,000 or so distinct CDR3 sequences. The sequencing sample was made of blood. These receptors came from a human donor with ulcerative colitis or Crohn's disease, or a healthy co-twin of an affected twin (not recorded which).

The genes are TRBV19 and TRBJ2-1; TCRdb picks TRBD1, but there is no DNA to check that call. The CDR3 extends over 14 amino acids. The germline V gene has CDR1 LNHDA and CDR2 SQIVND (reference sequence). Here the CDR3 reads CASSIEGVVDEQFF.

This rearrangement joins TRBV4-2 to TRBJ2-5. The CDR3 extends over 15 amino acids. Germline V gives CDR1 LGHNA, CDR2 YNFKEQ. Here the CDR3 reads CASSQVARTDETQYF.

The rearrangement uses TRBV14 and TRBJ2-7. CDR1 is SGHDN and CDR2 is FVKESK in the germline V gene. The CDR3 extends over 13 amino acids. CDR3 residues: CASSRDFWVEQYF.

CDR3 amino acids: CASSLTSGGAGEQFF. The V gene is TRBV5-1, the J gene TRBJ2-1; TCRdb names TRBD2, which stays unverified in the absence of DNA. Looked up from germline, CDR1 is SGHRS and CDR2 is YFSETQ. This CDR3 is built from 15 residues.

This chain connects TRBV28 to TRBJ2-7; the D call from TCRdb, TRBD1, cannot be confirmed without DNA. CDR1 is MDHEN, CDR2 SYDVKM, per germline. The CDR3 spans 14 residues. The CDR3: CASSLPGATSEQYF.

The chain has TRBV12-3 or TRBV12-4 and TRBJ1-1. The CDR3 is 14 residues long. The CDR3 loop reads CASSLNGENTEAFF.

This rearrangement joins TRBV6-1 to TRBJ1-6. This CDR3 region has 15 residues. The germline gives CDR1 MNHNS, CDR2 SASEGT. The CDR3 is CASSEGEGGNSPLHF.

V usage is TRBV7-6 and J usage is TRBJ2-3; TCRdb picks TRBD2, but there is no DNA to check that call. Germline CDR1 SGHVS, CDR2 FNYEAQ. The CDR3 is made up of 16 amino acids. CDR3: CASSLYGGGAADTQYF.

The J gene is TRBJ1-1, the V gene TRBV7-3; TCRdb returns TRBD1, unconfirmable since there is no DNA. Germline V gene sequence: CDR1 SGHTA, CDR2 FQGTGA. The CDR3 has 13 amino acids. CDR3 region: CASAADGAAEAFF.

This sequence joins TRBV9 and TRBJ2-5; the D call from TCRdb, TRBD1, cannot be confirmed without DNA. CDR3 size: 15 residues. Germline V lookup: CDR1 SGDLS, CDR2 YYNGEE. CDR3 loop: CASSYRTEPQETQYF.

The V gene is TRBV6-2 or TRBV6-3, the J gene TRBJ2-7; TCRdb's D call, TRBD2, is unchecked because there is no DNA. The CDR3 runs 19 residues. Germline V gene lookup returns CDR1 MNHEY and CDR2 SVGEGT. This CDR3 is CASSYLPLRWGAGVYEQYF.

J is TRBJ1-5 and V is TRBV7-2. Germline CDR1 is SGHTA and CDR2 is FQGNSA. This CDR3 contains 11 residues. This chain's CDR3 is CASSTEGPQHF.

The chain links TRBV18 to TRBJ1-2; the D call from TCRdb, TRBD1, cannot be confirmed without DNA. This CDR3 has 15 residues. In germline, CDR1 is KGHSH, CDR2 LQKENI. The CDR3 protein is CASSPADRRNYGYTF.

This sequence joins TRBV12-5 and TRBJ1-1. Germline lookup yields CDR1 LGHNT and CDR2 FRNRAP. This CDR3 spans 14 amino acids. The CDR3 spells CASGPENRNTEAFF.

The chain combines TRBV19 with TRBJ2-2; TCRdb proposes TRBD2, but this gene call is untestable without DNA. CDR1 and CDR2 (germline): LNHDA, SQIVND (reference sequence). The CDR3 runs 16 residues. CDR3 amino acids: CASSAVGGHGTGELFF.

The rearrangement uses TRBV12-3 or TRBV12-4 and TRBJ2-2; with no DNA, the TCRdb D assignment of TRBD1 cannot be verified. This CDR3 is built from 18 residues. CDR3 region: CASRHLFRDSENTGELFF.

The V and J genes are TRBV6-2 or TRBV6-3 and TRBJ2-3; TCRdb's D call of TRBD2 is untestable without DNA. The CDR3 contains 16 residues. The germline V gene has CDR1 MNHEY and CDR2 SVGEGT. The CDR3 region is CASSPLLAETTDTQYF.

The chain couples TRBV7-8 to TRBJ2-2. The CDR3 is made up of 15 amino acids. Germline CDR1 SGHVS, CDR2 FQNEAQ. The chain's CDR3 is CASSFLGPNTGELFF.

V gene TRBV12-5 combines with J gene TRBJ1-1; TCRdb reports TRBD1, a call that lacks DNA to check it against. The CDR3 length is 15 residues. Germline V gives CDR1 LGHNT, CDR2 FRNRAP. CDR3 region: CASGLATGANTEAFF.

The chain combines TRBV14 with TRBJ2-3; the D call of TRBD1 rests on TCRdb alone, since no DNA is present to check it. The CDR3 has 16 residues. From germline, CDR1 is SGHDN and CDR2 FVKESK. This CDR3 is CASSPTGDRVTDTQYF. The full variable domain, its missing parts supplied by reference TRBV14 and TRBJ2-3, is EAGVTQFPSHSVIEKGQTVTLRCDPISGHDNLYWYRRVMGKEIKFLLHFVKESKQDESGMPNNRFLAERTGGTYSTLKVQPAELEDSGVYFCASSPTGDRVTDTQYFGPGTRLTVL.

The genes are TRBV29-1 and TRBJ1-4; TCRdb calls TRBD1, which cannot be checked without DNA. Looked up from germline, CDR1 is SQVTM and CDR2 is ANQGSEA. The CDR3 is 13 amino acids. The CDR3 reads CSVEGDGGEKLFF.

The genes are TRBV2 and TRBJ2-5; TCRdb returns TRBD1, unconfirmable since there is no DNA. Germline assignment: CDR1 SNHLY and CDR2 FYNNEI. The CDR3 extends over 14 amino acids. CDR3 in amino acids: CASTLGRGAVTQYF.

J is TRBJ1-5 and V is TRBV5-5; TCRdb's D gene call, TRBD1, goes unchecked for lack of DNA. Per the germline V gene, CDR1 is SGHKS and CDR2 is YYEKEE (reference sequence). The CDR3 is 16 residues long. The CDR3 is CASSLGGRGPNQPQHF.

The V call is TRBV20-1, the J call TRBJ1-5. The length of the CDR3 is 13 residues. The germline V gene has CDR1 DFQATT and CDR2 SNEGSKA (reference sequence). CDR3 sequence reads: CSARRESNQPQHF.

The V and J genes are TRBV7-9 and TRBJ2-7; TCRdb proposes TRBD2, but this gene call is untestable without DNA. The CDR3 has 15 residues. Germline CDR1 is SEHNR and CDR2 is FQNEAQ (reference sequence). Here the CDR3 reads CASSLATTLSPEQYF.